This T cell receptor (beta chain) was captured in a study of blood T cell repertoires in COVID-19. Study-level information: In each case, the material was cDNA or gDNA derived from T cells, B-cell-depleted T cells, or PBMCs.

Clones were read by immunoSEQ multiplex PCR, and TCRdb kept only the in-frame ones, dropping some. The sample shows about 38,000 clones, around four fifths of them seen only once. CDR1 LNHDA and CDR2 SQIVND come from the germline V gene (reference sequence). The CDR3 is 14 residues long. Germline trimming cut 4 bases from V and 6 bases from J; bases unmatched to any gene: 7. The sequence came from a man aged 55 to 70 with COVID-19, enrolled during active disease. Sample: peripheral blood. The J gene is TRBJ2-7, the V gene TRBV19, with TRBD1 matching 9 bases. CDR3 protein: CASSTRQGEREQYF. DNA for the CDR3: TGTGCCAGTAGTACTAGACAGGGGGAACGCGAGCAGTACTTC.